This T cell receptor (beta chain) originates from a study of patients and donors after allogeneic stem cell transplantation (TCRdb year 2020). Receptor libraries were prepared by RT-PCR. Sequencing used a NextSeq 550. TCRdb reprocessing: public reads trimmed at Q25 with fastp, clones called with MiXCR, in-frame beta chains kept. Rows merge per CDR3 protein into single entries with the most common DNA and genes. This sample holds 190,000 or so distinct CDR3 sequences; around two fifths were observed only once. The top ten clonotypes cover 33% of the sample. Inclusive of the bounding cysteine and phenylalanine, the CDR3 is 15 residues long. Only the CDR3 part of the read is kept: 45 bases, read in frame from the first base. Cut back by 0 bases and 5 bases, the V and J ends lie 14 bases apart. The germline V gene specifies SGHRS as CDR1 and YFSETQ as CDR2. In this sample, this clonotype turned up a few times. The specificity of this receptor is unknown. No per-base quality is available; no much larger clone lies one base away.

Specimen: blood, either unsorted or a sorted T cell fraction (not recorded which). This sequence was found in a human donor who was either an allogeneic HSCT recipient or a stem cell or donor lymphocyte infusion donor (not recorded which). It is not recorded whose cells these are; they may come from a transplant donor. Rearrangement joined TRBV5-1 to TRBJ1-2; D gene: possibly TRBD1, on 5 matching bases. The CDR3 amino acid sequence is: CASSLAGAGVYGYTF. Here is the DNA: TGCGCCAGCAGCTTGGCCGGGGCAGGAGTATATGGCTACACCTTC.